These 8 T cell receptor beta chains originate from one sample sequenced in a study of Ad26.COV2.S vaccination and SARS-CoV-2 variants. As to treatment: 15 to 20 received Ad26.COV2.S at low or high dose, single or two shots; about 5 received placebo; per-sample allocation not given. Repertoires come from day 63 after the first vaccine or placebo injection. Assay used: immunoSEQ multiplex PCR; TCRdb lists only in-frame clones, some missing. The sample consists of some 480,000 clones, around 90% of them appearing once. The source was peripheral blood, collected in a trial of Ad26.COV2.S vaccine versus placebo. The receptor set was obtained from a person aged 18-60 years who received the Ad26.COV2.S COVID-19 vaccine or a placebo.

The J gene is TRBJ2-1, the V gene TRBV5-6, with 7 bases matching TRBD2. Germline V CDR1 and CDR2: SGHDT, YYEEEE. The CDR3 runs to 14 residues. J lost 7 bases, V lost 4 bases, and 8 bases had no gene match. CDR3 DNA: TGTGCCAGCAGCGTACCGGGACTACCGAATGAGCAGTTCTTC. Amino acid sequence: CASSVPGLPNEQFF.

This clone was found once. This rearrangement joins TRBV30 to TRBJ2-5; the match to TRBD1 covers 8 bases. CDR1 and CDR2 from the germline V gene are GTSNPN and SVGIG (reference sequence). The CDR3 is made up of 16 amino acids. With V trimmed by 1 base and J by 3 bases, 10 bases remained unmatched. CDR3 DNA sequence: TGTGCCTGGAGTGGGGACAGGTCCCTCCGAAAAGAGACCCAGTACTTC. Translating it yields CAWSGDRSLRKETQYF.

The V gene is TRBV6-2 or TRBV6-3, the J gene TRBJ2-7; possible D gene TRBD2, 5 bases. V was clipped by 5 bases and J by 2 bases, with 7 bases between them. Per the germline V gene, CDR1 is MNHEY and CDR2 is SVGEGT. The CDR3 spans 12 residues. The CDR3 DNA sequence: TGTGCCAGCAGTAAACTAGCCTACGAGCAGTACTTC. This translates into CASSKLAYEQYF.

The chain uses TRBV6-2 or TRBV6-3 and TRBJ1-3; tentative D call: TRBD1 (5 bases). Per the germline V gene, CDR1 is MNHEY and CDR2 is SVGEGT. The CDR3 length is 14 residues. V lost 5 bases to trimming and J lost 3 bases, with 11 bases between them. CDR3 amino acids: CASSRTSRGNTIYF. In DNA, the CDR3 is TGTGCCAGCAGTCGGACAAGCCGTGGAAACACCATATATTTT.

The chain joins TRBV5-1 to TRBJ1-1; 8 bases line up with TRBD1. The ends lost 1 base at V and 2 bases at J; junction bases unmatched: 1. Germline V gene lookup returns CDR1 SGHRS and CDR2 YFSETQ. The CDR3 length is 14 residues. This CDR3 is CASSLQGANTEAFF. In DNA form, the CDR3 reads TGCGCCAGCAGCTTGCAGGGGGCTAACACTGAAGCTTTCTTT.

The rearrangement links TRBV19 to TRBJ2-7, with D tentatively TRBD2 (6 bases). The CDR3 spans 14 residues. Germline loops: CDR1 LNHDA, CDR2 SQIVND (reference sequence). Trimming cost V 4 bases and J 7 bases, with 17 bases left between them. The CDR3 DNA sequence: TGTGCCAGTAGTAGCGGGGTCCTCGGACGGGAGCAGTACTTC. Protein sequence: CASSSGVLGREQYF.

The rearrangement uses TRBV18 and TRBJ2-3, with TRBD2 matching over 15 bases. CDR1 and CDR2 from the germline V gene are KGHSH and LQKENI. The CDR3 loop spans 19 amino acids. The J segment lost 0 bases and the V segment lost 3 bases, leaving 7 bases of the junction unmatched. The CDR3 coding sequence is TGTGCCAGCTCACCGGTGGGACTAGCGGGAGGCCAAAGCACAGATACGCAGTATTTT. This encodes CASSPVGLAGGQSTDTQYF.

The genes are TRBV7-9 and TRBJ2-5, with a weak D call TRBD2 (5 bases). The V end lost 5 bases, the J end lost 1 base, and 11 bases lay between the germline ends. Germline lookup yields CDR1 SEHNR and CDR2 FQNEAQ (reference sequence). The CDR3 sequence is 14 residues long. CDR3 region: CASSHRESQETQYF. CDR3 bases: TGTGCCAGCAGCCACCGGGAAAGCCAAGAGACCCAGTACTTC.